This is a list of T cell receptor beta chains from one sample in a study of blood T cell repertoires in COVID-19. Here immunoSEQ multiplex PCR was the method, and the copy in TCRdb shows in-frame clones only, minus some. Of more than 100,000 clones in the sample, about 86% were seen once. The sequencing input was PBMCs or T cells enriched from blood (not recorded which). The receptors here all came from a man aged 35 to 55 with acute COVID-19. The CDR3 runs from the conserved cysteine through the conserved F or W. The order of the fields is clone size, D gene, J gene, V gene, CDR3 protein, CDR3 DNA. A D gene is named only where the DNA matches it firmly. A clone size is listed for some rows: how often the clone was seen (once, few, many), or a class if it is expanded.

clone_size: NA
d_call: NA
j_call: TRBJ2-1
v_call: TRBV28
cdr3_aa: CASSLGGNEQFF
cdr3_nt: TGTGCCAGCAGTTTAGGCGGGAATGAGCAGTTCTTC

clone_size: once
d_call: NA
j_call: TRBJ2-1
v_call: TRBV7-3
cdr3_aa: CASSLSLAGSYNEQFF
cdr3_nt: TGTGCCAGCAGCTTAAGCCTGGCCGGGTCCTACAATGAGCAGTTCTTC

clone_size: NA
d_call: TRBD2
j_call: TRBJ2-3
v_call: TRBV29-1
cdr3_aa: CSVAAGGLRADTQYF
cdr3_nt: TGCAGCGTTGCGGCGGGAGGACTTAGGGCAGATACGCAGTATTTT

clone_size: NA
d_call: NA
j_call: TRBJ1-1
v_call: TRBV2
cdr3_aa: CASSGWGVRTEAFF
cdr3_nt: TGTGCCAGCAGTGGGTGGGGCGTGAGGACTGAAGCTTTCTTT

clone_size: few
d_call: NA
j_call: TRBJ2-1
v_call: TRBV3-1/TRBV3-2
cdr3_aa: CASSQEESSYNEQFF
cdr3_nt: TGTGCCAGCAGCCAAGAGGAGAGCTCCTACAATGAGCAGTTCTTC

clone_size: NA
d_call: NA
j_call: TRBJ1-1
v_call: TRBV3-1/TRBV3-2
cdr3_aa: CASSQVGGDTEAFF
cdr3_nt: TGTGCCAGCAGCCAAGTTGGAGGCGACACTGAAGCTTTCTTT

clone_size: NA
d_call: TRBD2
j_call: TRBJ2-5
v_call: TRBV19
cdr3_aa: CASKLSGLESETQYF
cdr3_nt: TGTGCCAGTAAATTGTCCGGACTAGAGTCGGAGACCCAGTACTTC

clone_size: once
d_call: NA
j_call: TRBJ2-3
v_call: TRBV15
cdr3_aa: CATSRSHSDTQYF
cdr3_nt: TGTGCCACCAGCAGATCCCACTCGGATACGCAGTATTTT

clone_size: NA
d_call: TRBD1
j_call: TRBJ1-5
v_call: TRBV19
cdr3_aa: CASSIDGTGAYSNQPQHF
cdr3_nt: TGTGCCAGTAGTATAGACGGGACAGGAGCGTATAGCAATCAGCCCCAGCATTTT

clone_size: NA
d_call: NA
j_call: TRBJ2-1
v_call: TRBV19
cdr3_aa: CASKGNGRANEQFF
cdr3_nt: TGTGCCAGTAAGGGGAACGGGAGAGCCAATGAGCAGTTCTTC

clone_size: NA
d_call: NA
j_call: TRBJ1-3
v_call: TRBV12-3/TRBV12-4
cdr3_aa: CASSLSSYTIYF
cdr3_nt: TGTGCCAGCAGTTTAAGCTCGTACACCATATATTTT

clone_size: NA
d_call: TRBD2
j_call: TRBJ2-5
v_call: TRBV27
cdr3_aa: CASSLRSSGSGETQYF
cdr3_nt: TGTGCCAGCAGTTTAAGGTCTAGCGGGAGTGGGGAGACCCAGTACTTC

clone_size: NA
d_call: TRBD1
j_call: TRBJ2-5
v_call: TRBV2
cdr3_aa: CASGGGQGAETQYF
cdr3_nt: TGTGCCAGCGGGGGGGGACAGGGCGCAGAGACCCAGTACTTC

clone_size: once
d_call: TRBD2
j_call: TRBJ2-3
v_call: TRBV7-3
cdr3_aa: CASSLTGLAGGPDTQYF
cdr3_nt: TGTGCCAGCAGCCTAACGGGCCTAGCGGGAGGGCCAGATACGCAGTATTTT

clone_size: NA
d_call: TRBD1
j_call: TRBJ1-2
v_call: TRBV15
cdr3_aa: CATSRDWDRIYGYTF
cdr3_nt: TGTGCCACCAGCAGAGATTGGGACAGGATTTATGGCTACACCTTC

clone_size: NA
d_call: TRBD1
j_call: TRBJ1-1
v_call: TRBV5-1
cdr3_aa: CASSFTGGSSEEAFF
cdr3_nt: TGCGCCAGCAGCTTTACAGGGGGGTCGAGTGAAGAAGCTTTCTTT

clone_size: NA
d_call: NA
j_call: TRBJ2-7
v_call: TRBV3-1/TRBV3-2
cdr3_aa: CASSREDTYEQYF
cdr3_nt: TGTGCCAGCAGCCGCGAGGATACCTACGAGCAGTACTTC

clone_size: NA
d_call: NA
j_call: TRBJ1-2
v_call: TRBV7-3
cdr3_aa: CASSLKGGYTF
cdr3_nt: TGTGCCAGCAGCTTAAAGGGGGGCTACACCTTC

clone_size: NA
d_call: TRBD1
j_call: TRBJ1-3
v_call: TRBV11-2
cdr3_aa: CASSLLGTGAGNTIYF
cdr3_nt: TGTGCCAGCAGCTTACTGGGGACAGGGGCTGGAAACACCATATATTTT

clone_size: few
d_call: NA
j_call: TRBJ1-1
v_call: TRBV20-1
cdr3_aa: CSARTGAEAFF
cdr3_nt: TGCAGTGCTAGGACGGGGGCTGAAGCTTTCTTT

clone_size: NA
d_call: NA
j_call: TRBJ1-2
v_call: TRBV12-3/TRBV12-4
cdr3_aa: CASSLGGGYTF
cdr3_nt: TGTGCCAGCAGCCTAGGGGGAGGCTACACCTTC

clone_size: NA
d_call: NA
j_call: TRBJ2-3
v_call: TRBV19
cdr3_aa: CASSIGQGSSDTQYF
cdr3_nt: TGTGCCAGTAGCATCGGGCAGGGGAGCTCAGATACGCAGTATTTT

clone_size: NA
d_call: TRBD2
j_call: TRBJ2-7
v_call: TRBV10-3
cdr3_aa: CAISETGPLAGAGEQYF
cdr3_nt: TGTGCCATCAGTGAGACCGGACCACTAGCGGGGGCGGGGGAGCAGTACTTC

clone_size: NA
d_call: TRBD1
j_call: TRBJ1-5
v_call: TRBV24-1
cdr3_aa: CATSDGGDSYSNQPQHF
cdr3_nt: TGTGCCACCAGTGACGGGGGGGACAGTTATAGCAATCAGCCCCAGCATTTT

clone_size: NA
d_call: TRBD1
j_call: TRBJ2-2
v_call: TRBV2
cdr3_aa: CAIDRGLNTGELFF
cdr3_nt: TGTGCCATAGACAGGGGACTGAACACCGGGGAGCTGTTTTTT

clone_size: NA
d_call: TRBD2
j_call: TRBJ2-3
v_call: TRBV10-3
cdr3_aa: CAISGLAVTPGGQYF
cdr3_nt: TGTGCCATCAGTGGGTTAGCCGTGACCCCGGGGGGGCAGTATTTT

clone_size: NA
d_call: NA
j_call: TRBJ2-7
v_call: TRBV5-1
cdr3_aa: CASSLGSGGEQYF
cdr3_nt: TGCGCCAGCAGCCTCGGGTCGGGCGGGGAGCAGTACTTC

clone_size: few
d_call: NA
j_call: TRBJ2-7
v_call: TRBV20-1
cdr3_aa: CSAREIHEQYF
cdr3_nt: TGCAGTGCTAGGGAGATCCACGAGCAGTACTTC

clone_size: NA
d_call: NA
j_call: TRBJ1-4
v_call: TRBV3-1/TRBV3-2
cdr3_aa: CASSRGVTNEKLFF
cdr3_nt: TGTGCCAGCAGCCGCGGGGTTACTAATGAAAAACTGTTTTTT

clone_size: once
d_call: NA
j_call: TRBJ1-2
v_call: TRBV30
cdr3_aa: CAWSVTGYGYTF
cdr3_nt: TGTGCCTGGAGTGTCACAGGGTATGGCTACACCTTC

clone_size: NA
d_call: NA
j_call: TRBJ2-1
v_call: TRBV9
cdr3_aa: CASRAISYNEQFF
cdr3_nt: TGTGCCAGCAGGGCAATCTCCTACAATGAGCAGTTCTTC

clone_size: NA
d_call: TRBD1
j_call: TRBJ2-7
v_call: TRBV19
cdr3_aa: CASGEQGPGREQYF
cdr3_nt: TGTGCCAGTGGGGAACAGGGGCCTGGCAGGGAGCAGTACTTC

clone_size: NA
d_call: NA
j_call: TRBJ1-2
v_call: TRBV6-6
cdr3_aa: CASSSDSWYGYTF
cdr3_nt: TGTGCCAGCAGCTCAGACAGTTGGTATGGCTACACCTTC

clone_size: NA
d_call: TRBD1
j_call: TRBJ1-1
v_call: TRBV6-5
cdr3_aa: CASSYWGQGGTEAFF
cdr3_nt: TGTGCCAGCAGTTACTGGGGACAGGGTGGCACTGAAGCTTTCTTT

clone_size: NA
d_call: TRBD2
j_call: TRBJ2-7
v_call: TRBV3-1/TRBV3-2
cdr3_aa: CASSLAGSSYEQYF
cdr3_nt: TGTGCCAGCAGCCTAGCGGGGAGCTCCTACGAGCAGTACTTC

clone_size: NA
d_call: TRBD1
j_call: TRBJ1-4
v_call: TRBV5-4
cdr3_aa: CASSSGQGALANEKLFF
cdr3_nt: TGTGCCAGCAGCTCTGGGCAGGGGGCTTTAGCTAATGAAAAACTGTTTTTT

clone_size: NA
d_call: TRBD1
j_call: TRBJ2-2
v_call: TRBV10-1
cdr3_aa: CASGGTGGTGELFF
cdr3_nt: TGCGCCAGCGGGGGGACAGGGGGGACCGGGGAGCTGTTTTTT

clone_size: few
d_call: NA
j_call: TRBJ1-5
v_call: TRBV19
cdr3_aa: CASSKETGRNQPQHF
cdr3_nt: TGTGCCAGTAGTAAAGAGACAGGTCGGAATCAGCCCCAGCATTTT

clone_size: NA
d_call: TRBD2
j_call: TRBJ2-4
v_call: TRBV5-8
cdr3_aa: CASSWGLAGGKFVTIQYF
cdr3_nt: TGTGCCAGCAGCTGGGGACTAGCGGGAGGGAAATTCGTCACCATTCAGTACTTC

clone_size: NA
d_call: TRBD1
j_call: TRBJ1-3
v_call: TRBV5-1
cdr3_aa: CASGEGASSGNTIYF
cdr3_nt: TGCGCCAGCGGCGAGGGGGCCTCCTCTGGAAACACCATATATTTT

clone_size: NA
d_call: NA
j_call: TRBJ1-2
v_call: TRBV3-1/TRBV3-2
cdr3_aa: CASSQELGGNYGYTF
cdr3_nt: TGTGCCAGCAGCCAAGAGTTAGGAGGGAACTATGGCTACACCTTC

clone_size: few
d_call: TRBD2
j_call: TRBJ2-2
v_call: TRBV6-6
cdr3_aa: CASSRLAGGPGTGELFF
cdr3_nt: TGTGCCAGCAGTCGACTAGCGGGAGGGCCAGGAACCGGGGAGCTGTTTTTT

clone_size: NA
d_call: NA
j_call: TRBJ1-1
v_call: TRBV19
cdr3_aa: CASTPRGGLTEAFF
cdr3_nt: TGTGCCAGTACCCCCCGAGGAGGGCTGACTGAAGCTTTCTTT

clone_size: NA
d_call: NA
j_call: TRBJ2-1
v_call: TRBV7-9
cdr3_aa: CASSLGGHPLNEQFF
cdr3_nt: TGTGCCAGCAGCTTAGGGGGGCATCCCCTCAATGAGCAGTTCTTC

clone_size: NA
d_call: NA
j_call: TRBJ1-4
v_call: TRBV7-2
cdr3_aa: CASSHDGVANEKLFF
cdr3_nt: TGTGCCAGCAGTCACGACGGGGTTGCTAATGAAAAACTGTTTTTT

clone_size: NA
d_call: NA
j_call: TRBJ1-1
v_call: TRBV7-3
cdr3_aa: CASSRGQMNTEAFF
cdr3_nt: TGTGCCAGCAGCCGAGGACAGATGAACACTGAAGCTTTCTTT

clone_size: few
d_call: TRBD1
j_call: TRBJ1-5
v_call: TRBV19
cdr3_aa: CASRVTGVSNQPQHF
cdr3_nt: TGTGCCAGTAGGGTCACAGGGGTAAGCAATCAGCCCCAGCATTTT

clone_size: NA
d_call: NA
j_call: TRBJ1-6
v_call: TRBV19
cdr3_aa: CASTTIEGSPLHF
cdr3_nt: TGTGCCAGTACCACCATCGAGGGTTCACCCCTCCACTTT

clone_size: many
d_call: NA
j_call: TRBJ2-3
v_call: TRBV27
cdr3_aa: CASSLEGGVGDTQYF
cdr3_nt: TGTGCCAGCAGTTTAGAAGGGGGGGTCGGAGATACGCAGTATTTT

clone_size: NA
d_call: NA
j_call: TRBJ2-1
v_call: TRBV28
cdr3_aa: CASGIGGRAGEQFF
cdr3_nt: TGTGCCAGCGGCATAGGGGGGAGGGCCGGGGAGCAGTTCTTC

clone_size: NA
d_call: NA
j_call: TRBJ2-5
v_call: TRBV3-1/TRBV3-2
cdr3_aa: CASSQNRAYQETQYF
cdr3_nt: TGTGCCAGCAGCCAAAACAGGGCCTACCAAGAGACCCAGTACTTC

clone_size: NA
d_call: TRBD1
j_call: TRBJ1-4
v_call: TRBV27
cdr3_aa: CASSLRGGGTTNEKLFF
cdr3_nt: TGTGCCAGCAGTTTACGAGGGGGCGGGACGACTAATGAAAAACTGTTTTTT

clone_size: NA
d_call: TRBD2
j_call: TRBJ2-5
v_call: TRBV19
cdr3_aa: CASSVLAGEETQYF
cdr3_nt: TGTGCCAGTAGTGTACTAGCGGGGGAAGAGACCCAGTACTTC

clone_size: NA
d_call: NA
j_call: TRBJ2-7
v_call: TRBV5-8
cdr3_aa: CASSPSGLLLRSYEQYF
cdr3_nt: TGTGCCAGCAGCCCATCAGGACTGTTACTTAGATCCTACGAGCAGTACTTC

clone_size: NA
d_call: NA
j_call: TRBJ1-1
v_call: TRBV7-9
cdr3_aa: CASSLGVEDTEAFF
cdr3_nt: TGTGCCAGCAGCTTGGGAGTCGAGGACACTGAAGCTTTCTTT

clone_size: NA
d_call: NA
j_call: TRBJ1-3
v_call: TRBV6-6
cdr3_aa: CASSYEGSTGNTIYF
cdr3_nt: TGTGCCAGCAGTTACGAGGGCAGTACTGGAAACACCATATATTTT

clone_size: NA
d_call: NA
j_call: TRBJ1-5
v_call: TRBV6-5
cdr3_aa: CASSQQGNQPQHF
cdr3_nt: TGTGCCAGCAGCCAACAGGGTAATCAGCCCCAGCATTTT